This T cell receptor (beta chain) was found in a study of CD8+ T cells in alopecia areata. Study-level findings and limits: Compared with normal scalp, lesional scalp had higher clonality and more expanded CD8+ clones. Besides other cells, scalp samples also yield sequences of resident alphabeta T cells from normal skin.

On this clone: Its matching antigen is unknown.

From germline, CDR1 is SEHNR and CDR2 FQNEAQ (reference sequence). This CDR3 contains 12 residues. V dropped 5 bases and J dropped 5 bases, with 9 bases sitting between them. Following RNA extraction, reverse transcription yielded cDNA that acted as the sequencing template. TCRdb's copy holds only in-frame clones and misses some; the assay was immunoSEQ multiplex PCR. This sample has some 150,000 clones, with about three fifths found just once. Specimen: CD8+ T cells sorted from blood. This clonotype originated in a human donor in good health. The chain couples TRBV7-9 to TRBJ1-1; D call uncertain. CDR3 protein: CASSPRRTEAFF. Written as DNA, the CDR3 is TGTGCCAGCAGCCCAAGGCGGACTGAAGCTTTCTTT. Based on the CDR3 plus reference TRBV7-9 and TRBJ1-1, the full variable domain is DTGVSQNPRHKITKRGQNVTFRCDPISEHNRLYWYRQTLGQGPEFLTYFQNEAQLEKSRLLSDRFSAERPKGSFSTLEIQRTEQGDSAMYLCASSPRRTEAFFGQGTRLTVV.